Listed here are 6 T cell receptor beta chains from one sample, sequenced in a study of early T cells in non-severe SARS-CoV-2 infection. TCRdb independently ran MiXCR on the 5' RACE reads; one entry per CDR3 protein. In the table there are tens of thousands of distinct CDR3 sequences, over 9% of which are singletons. The material sequenced was whole blood. These receptor sequences come from an adult who was a healthcare worker with PCR-confirmed SARS-CoV-2 infection or an uninfected control (not recorded which).

Only a few counts were recorded for this clonotype. The chain links TRBV12-3 or TRBV12-4 to TRBJ1-1; unclear D gene. There are 14 residues in the CDR3. V was shortened by 5 bases and J by 1 base, with 11 bases between the two germline ends. The DNA for the CDR3 is TGTGCCAGCAGTCCCCCCCGGGAGAACACTGAAGCTTTCTTT. This sequence encodes CASSPPRENTEAFF.

This clonotype showed up just a few times. The CDR3 DNA is TGTGCCAGCCTGACAGGGAGAAATGAGCAGTTCTTC. Its protein product is CASLTGRNEQFF. J is TRBJ2-1 and V is TRBV27; 7 bases line up with TRBD1. The CDR3 consists of 12 residues. Germline CDR1 MNHEY, CDR2 SMNVEV (reference sequence). Germline trimming cut 8 bases from V and 7 bases from J; bases unmatched to any gene: 5.

This clonotype was recorded at least ten times. The chain carries TRBV7-6 and TRBJ2-1; D not resolved. This CDR3 is built from 15 residues. V was cut by 1 base and J by 6 bases, with 13 bases left in between. CDR1 is SGHVS and CDR2 is FNYEAQ in the germline V gene. This chain's CDR3 is CASSLVSLPSNEQFF. The DNA for the CDR3 is TGTGCCAGCAGCTTAGTGTCTCTTCCTAGCAATGAGCAGTTCTTC.

CDR3 sequence reads: CSAPKVLNTEAFF. The CDR3 DNA sequence: TGCAGTGCTCCAAAGGTCCTGAACACTGAAGCTTTCTTT. The rearrangement joins TRBV20-1 to TRBJ1-1, with D uncertain. Germline assignment: CDR1 DFQATT and CDR2 SNEGSKA (reference sequence). V was trimmed by 5 bases and J by 0 bases, leaving 10 bases between them. The CDR3 is 13 amino acids.

In this sample, this clonotype turned up many times. The V gene is TRBV4-1, the J gene TRBJ2-7, with D possibly being TRBD2 (5 bases). This CDR3 is 15 amino acids long. In germline, CDR1 is MGHRA, CDR2 YSYEKL. Trimming took off 0 bases at V and 4 bases at J, with 13 bases between the two ends. The CDR3 region has the DNA TGCGCCAGCAGCCAAGACCCTAGCAACCTATACGAGCAGTACTTC. Protein sequence: CASSQDPSNLYEQYF.

This clonotype turned up a few times. The V and J genes are TRBV7-6 and TRBJ1-4; D uncertain. Between the trimmed V and J ends, which lost 2 bases and 4 bases, there was a span of 8 bases. The germline V gene has CDR1 SGHVS and CDR2 FNYEAQ. The CDR3 loop spans 14 amino acids. CDR3 loop: CASSLRSDNEKLFF. As DNA, the CDR3 is TGTGCCAGCAGCTTAAGGTCTGATAATGAAAAACTGTTTTTT. Variable domain in full (rest from reference TRBV7-6 and TRBJ1-4): GAGVSQSPRYKVTKRGQDVALRCDPISGHVSLYWYRQALGQGPEFLTYFNYEAQQDKSGLPNDRFSAERPEGSISTLTIQRTEQRDSAMYRCASSLRSDNEKLFFGSGTQLSVL.